This TCR beta chain emerged from a study of control samples from healthy donors and cancer patients. Libraries were prepared by immunoSEQ multiplex PCR; TCRdb keeps only in-frame clonotypes and omits some of them. This table holds 150,000 to 190,000 clones, over 90% found once. Material for sequencing was blood. The origin of this receptor is a man aged 45 to 65 in good health.

As DNA, the CDR3 is TGCGCCAGCAGCTCACGGGCGGGACAGGGTGAGACCCAGTACTTC. Amino acids: CASSSRAGQGETQYF. The rearrangement links TRBV5-1 to TRBJ2-5, with 9 bases aligning to TRBD1. Germline values: CDR1 SGHRS, CDR2 YFSETQ. J gave up 5 bases and V 3 bases, and 8 bases lay outside the gene matches. The CDR3 loop spans 15 amino acids.